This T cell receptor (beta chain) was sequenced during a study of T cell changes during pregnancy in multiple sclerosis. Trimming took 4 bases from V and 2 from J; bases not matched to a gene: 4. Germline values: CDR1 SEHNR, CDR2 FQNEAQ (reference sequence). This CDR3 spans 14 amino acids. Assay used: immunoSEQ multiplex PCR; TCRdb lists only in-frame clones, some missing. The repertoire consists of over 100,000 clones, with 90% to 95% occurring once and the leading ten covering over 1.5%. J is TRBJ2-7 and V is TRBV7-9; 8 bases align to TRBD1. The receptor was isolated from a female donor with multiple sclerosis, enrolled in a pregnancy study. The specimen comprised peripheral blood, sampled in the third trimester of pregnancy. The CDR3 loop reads CASSSTGEAYEQYF. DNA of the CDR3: TGTGCCAGCAGCTCGACAGGGGAGGCCTACGAGCAGTACTTC.